This TCR beta chain originates from a study of control samples from healthy donors and cancer patients. The V segment lost 6 bases and the J segment 10 bases; nucleotides outside the gene matches: 7. The CDR3 runs 12 residues. Germline CDR1 and CDR2: MNHEY and SVGAGI. Libraries were prepared by immunoSEQ multiplex PCR; TCRdb keeps only in-frame clonotypes and omits some of them. The sample has 150,000 to 200,000 clones, about 93% seen once. Material for sequencing was blood. The J gene is TRBJ1-1, the V gene TRBV6-5; TRBD1 matches at 8 bases. The TCR originated in a man between 18 and 35 years old in good health. This CDR3 is CASRDREARAFF. DNA for the CDR3: TGTGCCAGCAGGGACAGGGAGGCTAGAGCTTTCTTT.